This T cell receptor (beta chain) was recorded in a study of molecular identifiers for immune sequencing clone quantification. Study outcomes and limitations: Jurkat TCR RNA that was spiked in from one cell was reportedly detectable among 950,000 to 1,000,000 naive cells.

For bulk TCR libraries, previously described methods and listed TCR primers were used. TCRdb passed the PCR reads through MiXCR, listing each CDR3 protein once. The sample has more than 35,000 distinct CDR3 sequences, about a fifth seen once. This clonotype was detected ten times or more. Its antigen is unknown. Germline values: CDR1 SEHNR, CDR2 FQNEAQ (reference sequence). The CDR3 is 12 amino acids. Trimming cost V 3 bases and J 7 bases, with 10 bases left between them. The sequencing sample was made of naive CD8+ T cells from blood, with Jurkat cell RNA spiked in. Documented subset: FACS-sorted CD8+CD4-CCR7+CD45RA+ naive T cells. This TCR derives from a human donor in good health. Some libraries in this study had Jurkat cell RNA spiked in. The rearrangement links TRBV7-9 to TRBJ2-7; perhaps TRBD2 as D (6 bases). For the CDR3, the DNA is TGTGCCAGCAGCTTCTCCGCGGGGGAGCAGTACTTC. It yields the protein CASSFSAGEQYF.